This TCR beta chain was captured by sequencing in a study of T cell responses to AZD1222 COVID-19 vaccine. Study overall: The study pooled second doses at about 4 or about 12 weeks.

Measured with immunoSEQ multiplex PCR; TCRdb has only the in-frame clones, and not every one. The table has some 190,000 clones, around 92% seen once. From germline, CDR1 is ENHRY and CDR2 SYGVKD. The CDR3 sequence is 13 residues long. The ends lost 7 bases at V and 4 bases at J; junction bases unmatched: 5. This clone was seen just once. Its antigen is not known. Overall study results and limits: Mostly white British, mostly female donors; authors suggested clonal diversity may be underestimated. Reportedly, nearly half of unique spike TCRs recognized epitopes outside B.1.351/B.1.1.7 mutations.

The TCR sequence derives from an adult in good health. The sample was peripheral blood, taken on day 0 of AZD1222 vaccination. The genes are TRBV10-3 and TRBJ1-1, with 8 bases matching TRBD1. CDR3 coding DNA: TGTGCCATCAAAAACAGGGGGAGCACTGAAGCTTTCTTT. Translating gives CAIKNRGSTEAFF.